This entry features one TCR beta chain sequence. Antigen specificity is unknown. Assay: immunoSEQ multiplex PCR; the TCRdb copy retains only in-frame clones and omits some. The sample yields roughly 650,000 clones, approximately 97% seen once. The data stem from a study of shared clonotypes between healthy human individuals. Study-wide results and limits: In general, naive subsets displayed greater estimated richness than memory subsets did.

Memory CD4+ cells were the fraction left after CD45RA+ naive selection. The source is a woman aged 30 to 39 in good health. The source material was naive CD4+ T cells sorted from blood. The subset: CD45RA+ positively selected.

The CDR3 nucleotides read TGTGCCAGCAGCTTTACCTCCGGATACTACGAGCAGTACTTC. It yields the protein CASSFTSGYYEQYF. This chain uses TRBV7-1 with TRBJ2-7; D ambiguous. TRBV7-1 is annotated as an ORF whose role is uncertain. The CDR3 loop spans 14 amino acids. V lost 4 bases and J lost 3, with 13 bases in between.